This T cell receptor (beta chain) stems from a study of identifying expanded T cells in peripheral blood. Trimming shortened V by 4 bases and J by 7 bases, and 9 bases separated the two germline ends. This CDR3 has 12 residues. Germline CDR1 and CDR2: SGHRS and YFSETQ. Repertoires were generated with immunoSEQ multiplex PCR, while TCRdb's copy carries only in-frame clones and drops some. The sample lists about 85,000 clones; around 90% were seen once. Sequencing used blood. This TCR was sampled from a person aged 18 to 70 in good health. V is TRBV5-1 and J is TRBJ2-4; D possibly corresponds to TRBD2 (6 bases). The CDR3 DNA sequence: TGCGCCAGCAGCCCGGAGGGGAACATTCAGTACTTC. Its translation: CASSPEGNIQYF.